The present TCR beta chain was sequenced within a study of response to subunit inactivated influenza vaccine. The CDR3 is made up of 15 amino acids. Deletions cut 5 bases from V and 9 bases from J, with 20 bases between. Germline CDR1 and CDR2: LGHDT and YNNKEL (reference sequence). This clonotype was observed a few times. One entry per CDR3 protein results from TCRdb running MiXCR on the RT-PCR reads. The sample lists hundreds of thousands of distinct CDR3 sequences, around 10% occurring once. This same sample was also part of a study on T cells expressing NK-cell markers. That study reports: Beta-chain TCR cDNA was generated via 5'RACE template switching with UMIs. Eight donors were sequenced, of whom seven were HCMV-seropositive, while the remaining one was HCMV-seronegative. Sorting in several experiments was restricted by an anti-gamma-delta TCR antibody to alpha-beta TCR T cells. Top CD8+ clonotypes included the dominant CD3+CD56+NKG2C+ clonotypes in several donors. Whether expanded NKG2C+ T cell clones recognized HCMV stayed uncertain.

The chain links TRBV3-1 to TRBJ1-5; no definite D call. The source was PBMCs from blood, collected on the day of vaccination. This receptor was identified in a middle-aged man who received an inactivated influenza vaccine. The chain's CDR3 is CASSDSGVREGPQHF. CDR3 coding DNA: TGTGCCAGCAGCGATAGTGGTGTACGGGAGGGGCCCCAGCATTTT.